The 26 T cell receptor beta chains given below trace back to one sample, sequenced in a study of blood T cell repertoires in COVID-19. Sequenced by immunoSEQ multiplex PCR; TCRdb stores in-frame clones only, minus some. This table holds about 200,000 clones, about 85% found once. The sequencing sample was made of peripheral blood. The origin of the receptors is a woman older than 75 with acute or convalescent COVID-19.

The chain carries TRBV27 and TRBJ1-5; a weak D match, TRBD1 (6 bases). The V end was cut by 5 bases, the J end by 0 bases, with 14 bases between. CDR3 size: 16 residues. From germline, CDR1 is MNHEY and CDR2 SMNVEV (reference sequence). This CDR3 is CASSPEQGYSNQPQHF. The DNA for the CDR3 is TGTGCCAGCAGTCCGGAACAGGGTTATAGCAATCAGCCCCAGCATTTT.

The CDR3 DNA follows: TGTGCCAGCTCACTGAACCAGGGGAACACTGAAGCTTTCTTT. This sequence encodes CASSLNQGNTEAFF. This chain links TRBV18 with TRBJ1-1; possible D gene TRBD1, 5 bases. CDR1 and CDR2 (germline): KGHSH, LQKENI. V was clipped by 4 bases and J by 1 base, with 10 bases between them. The CDR3 consists of 14 residues. Using reference TRBV18 and TRBJ1-1 for the parts outside the CDR3, the full variable domain is NAGVMQNPRHLVRRRGQEARLRCSPMKGHSHVYWYRQLPEEGLKFMVYLQKENIIDESGMPKERFSAEFPKEGPSILRIQQVVRGDSAAYFCASSLNQGNTEAFFGQGTRLTVV.

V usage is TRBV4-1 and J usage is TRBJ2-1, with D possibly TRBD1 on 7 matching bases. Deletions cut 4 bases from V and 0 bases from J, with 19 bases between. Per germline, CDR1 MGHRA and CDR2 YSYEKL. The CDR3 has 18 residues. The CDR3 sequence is CASSPPLLAGGSYNEQFF. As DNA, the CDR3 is TGCGCCAGCAGCCCACCACTACTAGCAGGGGGCTCCTACAATGAGCAGTTCTTC.

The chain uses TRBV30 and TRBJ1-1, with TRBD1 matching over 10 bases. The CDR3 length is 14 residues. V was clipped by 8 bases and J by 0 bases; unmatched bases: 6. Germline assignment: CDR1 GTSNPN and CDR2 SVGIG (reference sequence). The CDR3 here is CATDRGFLNTEAFF. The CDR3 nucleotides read TGTGCCACGGACAGGGGGTTTTTGAACACTGAAGCTTTCTTT.

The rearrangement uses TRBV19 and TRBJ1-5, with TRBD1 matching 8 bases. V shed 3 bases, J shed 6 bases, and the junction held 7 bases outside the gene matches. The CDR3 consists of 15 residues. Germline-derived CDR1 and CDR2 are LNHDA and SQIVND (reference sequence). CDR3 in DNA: TGTGCCAGTAGTATGTCGGACAGGGAAGTTCAGCCCCAGCATTTT. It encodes CASSMSDREVQPQHF.

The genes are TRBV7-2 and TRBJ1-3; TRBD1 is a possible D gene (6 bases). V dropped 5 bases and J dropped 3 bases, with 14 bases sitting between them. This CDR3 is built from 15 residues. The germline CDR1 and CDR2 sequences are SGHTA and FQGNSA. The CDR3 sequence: CASSQHQGYGNTIYF. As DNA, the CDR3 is TGTGCCAGCAGCCAGCACCAGGGGTATGGAAACACCATATATTTT.

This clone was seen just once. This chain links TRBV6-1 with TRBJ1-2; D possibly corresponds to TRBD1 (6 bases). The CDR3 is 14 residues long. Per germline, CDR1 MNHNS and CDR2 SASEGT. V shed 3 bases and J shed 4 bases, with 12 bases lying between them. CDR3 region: CASSDRGGIYGYTF. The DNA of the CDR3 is TGTGCCAGCAGTGACAGGGGAGGGATCTATGGCTACACCTTC.

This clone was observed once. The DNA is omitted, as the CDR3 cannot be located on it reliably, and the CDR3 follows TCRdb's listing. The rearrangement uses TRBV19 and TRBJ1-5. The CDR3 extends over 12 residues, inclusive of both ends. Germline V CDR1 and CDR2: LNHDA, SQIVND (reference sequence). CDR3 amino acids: CASTSGYQPQHF.

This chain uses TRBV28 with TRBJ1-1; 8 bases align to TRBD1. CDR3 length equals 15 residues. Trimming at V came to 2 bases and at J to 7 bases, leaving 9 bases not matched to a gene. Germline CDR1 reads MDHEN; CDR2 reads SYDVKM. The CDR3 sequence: CASSLQGAQGIEAFF. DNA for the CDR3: TGTGCCAGCAGTTTACAGGGGGCGCAGGGTATTGAAGCTTTCTTT. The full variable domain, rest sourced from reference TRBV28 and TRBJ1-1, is DVKVTQSSRYLVKRTGEKVFLECVQDMDHENMFWYRQDPGLGLRLIYFSYDVKMKEKGDIPEGYSVSREKKERFSLILESASTNQTSMYLCASSLQGAQGIEAFFGQGTRLTVV.

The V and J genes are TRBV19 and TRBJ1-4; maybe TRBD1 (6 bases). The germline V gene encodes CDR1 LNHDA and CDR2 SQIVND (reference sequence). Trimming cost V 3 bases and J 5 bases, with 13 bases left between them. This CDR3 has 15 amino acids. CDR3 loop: CASSIGGGGNEKLFF. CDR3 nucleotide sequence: TGTGCCAGTAGTATCGGCGGGGGGGGCAATGAAAAACTGTTTTTT. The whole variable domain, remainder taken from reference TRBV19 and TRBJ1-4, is DGGITQSPKYLFRKEGQNVTLSCEQNLNHDAMYWYRQDPGQGLRLIYYSQIVNDFQKGDIAEGYSVSREKKESFPLTVTSAQKNPTAFYLCASSIGGGGNEKLFFGSGTQLSVL.

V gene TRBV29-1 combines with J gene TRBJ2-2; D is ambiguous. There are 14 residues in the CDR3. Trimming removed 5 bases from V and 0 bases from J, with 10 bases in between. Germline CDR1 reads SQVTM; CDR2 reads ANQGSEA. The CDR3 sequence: CSVTAVTNTGELFF. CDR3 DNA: TGCAGCGTTACAGCCGTCACGAACACCGGGGAGCTGTTTTTT.

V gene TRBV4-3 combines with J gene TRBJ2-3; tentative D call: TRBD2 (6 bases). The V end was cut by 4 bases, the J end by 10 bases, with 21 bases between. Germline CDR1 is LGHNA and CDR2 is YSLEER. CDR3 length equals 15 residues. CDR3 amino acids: CASSREVVRGWAQYF. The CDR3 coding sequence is TGCGCCAGCAGCCGAGAAGTAGTCCGGGGGTGGGCGCAGTATTTT.

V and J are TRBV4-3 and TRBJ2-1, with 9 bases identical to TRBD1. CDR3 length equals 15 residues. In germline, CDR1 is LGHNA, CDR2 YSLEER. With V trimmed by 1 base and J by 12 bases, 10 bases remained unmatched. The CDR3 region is CASSQGTGGNYGQFF. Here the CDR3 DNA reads TGCGCCAGCAGCCAAGGTACAGGGGGCAATTACGGGCAGTTCTTC.

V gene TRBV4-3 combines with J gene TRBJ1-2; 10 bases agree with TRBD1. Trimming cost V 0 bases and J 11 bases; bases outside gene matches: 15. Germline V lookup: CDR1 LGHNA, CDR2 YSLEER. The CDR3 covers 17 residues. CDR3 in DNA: TGCGCCAGCAGCCAAGAAGGGACAGGGGCCACTTCCTACCGTTACACCTTC. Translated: CASSQEGTGATSYRYTF.

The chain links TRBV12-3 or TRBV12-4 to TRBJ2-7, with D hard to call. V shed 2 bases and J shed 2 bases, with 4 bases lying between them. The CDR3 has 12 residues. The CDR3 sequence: CASSLFTYEQYF. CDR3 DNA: TGTGCCAGCAGTTTATTTACCTACGAGCAGTACTTC.

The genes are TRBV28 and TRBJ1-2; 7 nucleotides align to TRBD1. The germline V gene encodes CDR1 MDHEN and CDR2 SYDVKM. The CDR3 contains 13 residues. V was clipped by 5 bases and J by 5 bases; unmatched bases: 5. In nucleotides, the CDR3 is TGTGCCAGCAGTACGACAGGGATGTATGGCTACACCTTC. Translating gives CASSTTGMYGYTF.

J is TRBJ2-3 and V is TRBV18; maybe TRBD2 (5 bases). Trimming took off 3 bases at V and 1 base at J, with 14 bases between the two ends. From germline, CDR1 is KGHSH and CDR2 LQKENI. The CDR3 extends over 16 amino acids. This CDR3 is CASSPLGGGGTDTQYF. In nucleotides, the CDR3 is TGTGCCAGCTCACCCCTTGGCGGAGGAGGCACAGATACGCAGTATTTT.

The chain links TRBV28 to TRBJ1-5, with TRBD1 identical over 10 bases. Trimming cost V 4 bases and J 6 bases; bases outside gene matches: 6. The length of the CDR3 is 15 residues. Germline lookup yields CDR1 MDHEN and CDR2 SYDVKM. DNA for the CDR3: TGTGCCAGCAGTTCACCGGACAGGGGGGTTCAGCCCCAGCATTTT. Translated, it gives CASSSPDRGVQPQHF.

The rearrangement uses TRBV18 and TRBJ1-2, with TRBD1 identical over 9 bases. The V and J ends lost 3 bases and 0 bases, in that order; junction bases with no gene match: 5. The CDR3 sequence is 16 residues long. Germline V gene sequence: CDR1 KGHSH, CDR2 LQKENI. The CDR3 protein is CASSPRGTGSNYGYTF. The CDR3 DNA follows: TGTGCCAGCTCACCCCGAGGGACAGGGTCTAACTATGGCTACACCTTC.

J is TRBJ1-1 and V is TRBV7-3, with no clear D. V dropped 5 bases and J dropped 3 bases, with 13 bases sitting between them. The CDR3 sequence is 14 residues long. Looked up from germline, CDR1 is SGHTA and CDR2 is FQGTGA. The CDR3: CASSPGRGYTEAFF. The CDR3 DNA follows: TGTGCCAGCAGCCCCGGACGGGGATACACTGAAGCTTTCTTT. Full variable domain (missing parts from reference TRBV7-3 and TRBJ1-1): GAGVSQTPSNKVTEKGKYVELRCDPISGHTALYWYRQSLGQGPEFLIYFQGTGAADDSGLPNDRFFAVRPEGSVSTLKIQRTERGDSAVYLCASSPGRGYTEAFFGQGTRLTVV.

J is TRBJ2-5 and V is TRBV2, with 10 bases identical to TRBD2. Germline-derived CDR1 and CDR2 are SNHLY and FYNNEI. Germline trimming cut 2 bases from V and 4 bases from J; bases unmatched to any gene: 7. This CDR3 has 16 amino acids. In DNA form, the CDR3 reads TGTGCCAGCAGTGAACGGGTAGCGGGAGGCCGAGAGACCCAGTACTTC. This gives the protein CASSERVAGGRETQYF.

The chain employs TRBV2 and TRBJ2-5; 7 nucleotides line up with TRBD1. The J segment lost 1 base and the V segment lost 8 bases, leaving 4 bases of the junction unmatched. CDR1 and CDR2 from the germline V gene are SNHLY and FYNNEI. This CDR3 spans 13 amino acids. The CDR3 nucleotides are TGTGCCAGCCGCACAGGGGCCCAAGAGACCCAGTACTTC. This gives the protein CASRTGAQETQYF.

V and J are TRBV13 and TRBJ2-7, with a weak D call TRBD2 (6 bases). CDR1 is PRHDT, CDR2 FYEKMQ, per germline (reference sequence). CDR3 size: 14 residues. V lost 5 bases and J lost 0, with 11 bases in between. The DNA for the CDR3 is TGTGCCAGCAGCATCCGGGGGAGCTCCTACGAGCAGTACTTC. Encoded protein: CASSIRGSSYEQYF. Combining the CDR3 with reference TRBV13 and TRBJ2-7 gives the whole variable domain AAGVIQSPRHLIKEKRETATLKCYPIPRHDTVYWYQQGPGQDPQFLISFYEKMQSDKGSIPDRFSAQQFSDYHSELNMSSLELGDSALYFCASSIRGSSYEQYFGPGTRLTVT.

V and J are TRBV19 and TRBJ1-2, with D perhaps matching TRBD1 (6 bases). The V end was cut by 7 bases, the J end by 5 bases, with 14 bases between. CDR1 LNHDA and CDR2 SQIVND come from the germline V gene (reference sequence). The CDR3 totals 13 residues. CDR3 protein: CASMRTAGYGYTF. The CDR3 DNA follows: TGTGCCAGTATGCGGACAGCCGGATATGGCTACACCTTC.

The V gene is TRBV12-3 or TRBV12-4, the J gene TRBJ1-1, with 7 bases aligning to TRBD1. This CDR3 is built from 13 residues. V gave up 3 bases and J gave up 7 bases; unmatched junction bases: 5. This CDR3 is CASSLLTGDEAFF. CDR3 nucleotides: TGTGCCAGCAGTTTGCTTACAGGGGATGAAGCTTTCTTT.

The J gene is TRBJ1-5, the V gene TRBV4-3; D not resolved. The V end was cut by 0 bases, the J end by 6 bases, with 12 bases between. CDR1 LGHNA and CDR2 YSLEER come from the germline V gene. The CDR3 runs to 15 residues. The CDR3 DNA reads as TGCGCCAGCAGCCAAGACTTATCGGGTATTCAGCCCCAGCATTTT. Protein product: CASSQDLSGIQPQHF.